This T cell receptor (beta chain) was recorded in a study of regulatory T cells in long-lasting Graves disease. In the case of this clonotype: The antigen is unknown.

V shed 2 bases, J shed 0 bases, and the junction held 7 bases outside the gene matches. CDR1 is ENHRY, CDR2 SYGVKD, per germline. This CDR3 is 18 amino acids long. Construction of TCR beta libraries relied on iRepertoire HTBI primers and on Arm-PCR targeting CDR3 regions. One entry per CDR3 protein results from TCRdb running MiXCR on the multiplex PCR reads. Among 420,000 or so distinct CDR3 sequences listed, over 15% were seen once. Findings and limits, study-wide: Examination was confined to peripheral blood, excluding thyroid tissue.

Time point here: newly diagnosed GD, antithyroid drugs for less than 3 months. Making the TCR library involved RNA that had been extracted from PBMCs. From each patient, 8 to 10 milliliters of peripheral blood was drawn and collected into an EDTA anticoagulant tube. The data also belong to a second study, concerning T cells in Graves' hyperthyroidism and ophthalmopathy. That source adds: Before onset, by a median of approximately 5.9 months, the model predicted ophthalmopathy.

This chain connects TRBV10-3 to TRBJ2-1; 10 bases fit TRBD2. This TCR was sampled from a woman under 30 with Graves disease. The source was peripheral blood mononuclear cells (PBMCs), collected at new diagnosis, from a patient treated with antithyroid drugs. CDR3 bases: TGTGCCATCAGTGAGGGACTAGCGGAAAAAGGCTCCTACAATGAGCAGTTCTTC. Translating it yields CAISEGLAEKGSYNEQFF.